This is a list of T cell receptor beta chains from one sample in a study of blood T cell repertoires in COVID-19. This table comes from immunoSEQ multiplex PCR, and its TCRdb copy is limited to in-frame clones, with some not included. The sample has fewer than 250,000 clones; around 90% are singletons. Sequencing was done on a sample of PBMCs or T cells enriched from blood (not recorded which). Source of these receptors: a woman in her 30s with acute COVID-19. Both conserved end residues are trimmed from each CDR3. The D gene is left open where the match is weak.

>TRBJ1-2|TRBD1|TRBV10-3
ATEVGGNYGYT
>TRBJ2-3|-|TRBV28
ASSSRGQDTQY
>TRBJ2-3|-|TRBV6-5
ASSYVLAGTDTQY
>TRBJ2-2|-|TRBV7-9
ASSPPTGTYTGELF
>TRBJ1-4|-|TRBV7-8
ASSLTTGSNEKLF
>TRBJ2-1|-|TRBV2
ASSEVIRGGEQF
>TRBJ2-3|TRBD2|TRBV19
ASSSGGGTDTQY
>TRBJ2-3|TRBD2|TRBV6-4
ASSDQRGGTDTQY
>TRBJ2-7|-|TRBV15
ATSGGGSRTLEQY
>TRBJ2-1|TRBD1|TRBV7-8
ASSLGTGVTGQF